The 22 T cell receptor beta chains given below trace back to one sample, sequenced in a study of blood T cell repertoires in COVID-19. Clones were sequenced by immunoSEQ multiplex PCR, and TCRdb holds only the in-frame ones, with some missing. The sample has 250,000 to 400,000 clones, 80% to 90% seen once. The sample taken for sequencing was peripheral blood. The source of these receptors is a man between 50 and 59 years old with active or convalescent COVID-19.

This chain links TRBV2 with TRBJ1-1, with D possibly TRBD1 on 5 matching bases. Trimming cost V 6 bases and J 10 bases, with 15 bases left between them. The germline V gene has CDR1 SNHLY and CDR2 FYNNEI. CDR3 size: 12 residues. The chain's CDR3 is CASSLGRQGAFF. The CDR3 region has the DNA TGTGCCAGCAGCTTAGGTCGGCAGGGAGCTTTCTTT.

The chain has TRBV7-2 and TRBJ1-2; 7 bases are a match to TRBD1. Germline V CDR1 and CDR2: SGHTA, FQGNSA. The CDR3 runs to 14 residues. J gave up 7 bases and V 5 bases, and 10 bases lay outside the gene matches. CDR3 amino acids: CASSQNPTGLGYTF. Written as DNA, the CDR3 is TGTGCCAGCAGCCAGAACCCGACAGGGCTTGGCTACACCTTC. The full variable domain, rest sourced from reference TRBV7-2 and TRBJ1-2, is GAGVSQSPSNKVTEKGKDVELRCDPISGHTALYWYRQSLGQGLEFLIYFQGNSAPDKSGLPSDRFSAERTGGSVSTLTIQRTQQEDSAVYLCASSQNPTGLGYTFGSGTRLTVV.

The chain carries TRBV5-1 and TRBJ2-7, with no clear D. This CDR3 has 12 residues. V shed 5 bases and J shed 3 bases, with 9 bases lying between them. The germline V gene encodes CDR1 SGHRS and CDR2 YFSETQ. CDR3 sequence: CASRSDDYEQYF. The CDR3 DNA follows: TGCGCCAGCAGGAGCGATGACTACGAGCAGTACTTC.

This CDR3 reads CASSQGAGSTDTQYF. DNA for the CDR3: TGTGCCAGCAGCCAAGGTGCGGGGAGCACAGATACGCAGTATTTT. The chain uses TRBV9 and TRBJ2-3; D is perhaps TRBD2 (6 bases). The CDR3 totals 15 residues. Trimming stripped 4 bases from V and 0 bases from J, with 12 bases between. Germline lookup yields CDR1 SGDLS and CDR2 YYNGEE.

This chain uses TRBV7-7 with TRBJ2-5; D unclear. Trimming cost V 5 bases and J 0 bases, with 7 bases left between them. Germline CDR1 reads SSHAT; CDR2 reads FNYEAQ (reference sequence). This CDR3 region has 13 residues. The CDR3 region is CASSPPDQETQYF. CDR3 bases: TGTGCCAGCAGCCCCCCCGACCAAGAGACCCAGTACTTC.

The chain is built from TRBV24-1 and TRBJ2-2; TRBD2 matches at 11 bases. Germline V gives CDR1 KGHDR, CDR2 SFDVKD. V was clipped by 9 bases and J by 8 bases; unmatched bases: 10. The CDR3 extends over 15 amino acids. This chain's CDR3 is CATGTSGGLRGELFF. The CDR3 DNA sequence: TGTGCCACCGGAACTAGCGGGGGACTGAGGGGGGAGCTGTTTTTT.

The rearrangement links TRBV27 to TRBJ2-7; no clear D gene. The CDR3 is 13 amino acids. CDR1 MNHEY and CDR2 SMNVEV come from the germline V gene (reference sequence). The V gene lost 5 bases and the J gene lost 2 bases, with 10 bases spanning the gap. CDR3 residues: CASSPAVAYEQYF. The CDR3 nucleotides read TGTGCCAGCAGTCCTGCAGTCGCCTACGAGCAGTACTTC.

The V gene is TRBV9, the J gene TRBJ1-4, with 7 nucleotides matching TRBD1. The CDR3 contains 15 residues. Germline CDR1 reads SGDLS; CDR2 reads YYNGEE. V gave up 0 bases and J gave up 8 bases; unmatched junction bases: 7. The CDR3 DNA sequence: TGTGCCAGCAGCGTAGCCAGAGGGGGCCGAGAAAAACTGTTTTTT. Translating it yields CASSVARGGREKLFF.

V usage is TRBV18 and J usage is TRBJ2-4; D might be TRBD2 (7 bases). The CDR3 sequence is 14 residues long. Germline V lookup: CDR1 KGHSH, CDR2 LQKENI. V lost 4 bases, J lost 5 bases, and 12 bases lay in between. DNA of the CDR3: TGTGCCAGCTCACGGCCGGGGGGCCAAAACATTCAGTACTTC. Translation: CASSRPGGQNIQYF.

The V gene is TRBV2, the J gene TRBJ1-2, with D unresolved. V was clipped by 2 bases and J by 3 bases, with 13 bases between them. Germline V gives CDR1 SNHLY, CDR2 FYNNEI. There are 15 residues in the CDR3. CDR3 in DNA: TGTGCCAGCAGTGAATCGCCGCCCGCGGACTATGGCTACACCTTC. Residues: CASSESPPADYGYTF.

CDR3 loop: CASSQRGIAGFRETQYF. CDR3 DNA sequence: TGTGCCAGCAGCCAAAGGGGAATAGCGGGATTTCGGGAGACCCAGTACTTC. The V gene is TRBV3-1 (or the pseudogene TRBV3-2), the J gene TRBJ2-5; TRBD2 agrees at 8 bases. Losses at the gene ends were 2 bases for V and 5 bases for J; bases not matched to a gene: 13. The CDR3 is 17 residues long. Germline CDR1 reads LGHDT; CDR2 reads YNNKEL (reference sequence).

The gene calls are TRBV27 and TRBJ1-2, with D perhaps matching TRBD1 (5 bases). Germline assignment: CDR1 MNHEY and CDR2 SMNVEV (reference sequence). This CDR3 comprises 16 residues. Trimming cost V 0 bases and J 4 bases, with 15 bases left between them. The CDR3 nucleotides are TGTGCCAGCAGTTTATCGGGGCAGAACTCTGGCTATGGCTACACCTTC. It specifies CASSLSGQNSGYGYTF.

This clone has just one count. This chain joins TRBV4-1 and TRBJ2-3; 11 nucleotides line up with TRBD1. The germline gives CDR1 MGHRA, CDR2 YSYEKL. The V gene end was trimmed by 3 bases and the J gene end by 6 bases; junction bases not matched to a gene: 8. This CDR3 contains 16 residues. CDR3 nucleotides: TGCGCCAGCAGCCACGCCGGGACAGGGGGTGCGGATACGCAGTATTTT. Encoded protein: CASSHAGTGGADTQYF.

This clone was counted once. The rearrangement joins TRBV19 to TRBJ1-1, with TRBD1 matching 8 bases. The CDR3 extends over 14 amino acids. Germline V lookup: CDR1 LNHDA, CDR2 SQIVND (reference sequence). V lost 7 bases, J lost 0 bases, and 4 bases stayed unmatched. The CDR3 sequence is CASTTTGVNTEAFF. CDR3 DNA sequence: TGTGCCAGTACCACGACAGGGGTGAACACTGAAGCTTTCTTT.

The rearrangement uses TRBV24-1 and TRBJ2-1; D uncertain. V shed 0 bases and J shed 0 bases, with 8 bases lying between them. Germline V gene sequence: CDR1 KGHDR, CDR2 SFDVKD. This CDR3 spans 16 amino acids. CDR3: CATSDLQASSYNEQFF. The CDR3 region has the DNA TGTGCCACCAGTGATTTGCAGGCGAGCTCCTACAATGAGCAGTTCTTC.

The J gene is TRBJ1-1, the V gene TRBV27; the match to TRBD1 covers 9 bases. There are 14 residues in the CDR3. Germline loops: CDR1 MNHEY, CDR2 SMNVEV (reference sequence). V lost 7 bases to trimming and J lost 4 bases; unmatched junction nucleotides: 7. In DNA, the CDR3 is TGTGCCAGCATATGGAGACAGGGGGGCACTGAAGCTTTCTTT. Translation: CASIWRQGGTEAFF.

The rearrangement joins TRBV4-3 to TRBJ2-7, with 7 bases aligning to TRBD1. The length of the CDR3 is 16 residues. Germline lookup yields CDR1 LGHNA and CDR2 YSLEER. With V trimmed by 2 bases and J by 2 bases, 9 bases remained unmatched. The CDR3, as DNA: TGCGCCAGCAGCCAAACGCTACTGGGACAGACCTACGAGCAGTACTTC. It encodes CASSQTLLGQTYEQYF.

The chain has TRBV19 and TRBJ2-7; 7 bases map to TRBD1. Germline CDR1 and CDR2: LNHDA and SQIVND (reference sequence). There are 11 residues in the CDR3. V lost 6 bases, J lost 7 bases, and 3 bases stayed unmatched. CDR3 residues: CASRQGREQYF. As DNA, the CDR3 is TGTGCCAGTAGACAGGGGAGAGAGCAGTACTTC.

This chain joins TRBV6-5 and TRBJ1-1, with D perhaps TRBD1 (5 bases). The CDR3 spans 10 residues. Germline V gives CDR1 MNHEY, CDR2 SVGAGI. The V end lost 8 bases, the J end lost 6 bases, and 7 bases lay between the germline ends. CDR3 loop: CASSRAEAFF. CDR3 DNA: TGTGCCAGCTCCAGGGCTGAAGCTTTCTTT.

The table lists this clone with a count of one. The V call is TRBV7-2, the J call TRBJ1-2; D remains ambiguous. Trimming shortened V by 0 bases and J by 4 bases, and 6 bases separated the two germline ends. Germline V gene data show CDR1 as SGHTA and CDR2 as FQGNSA. This CDR3 has 13 amino acids. The DNA for the CDR3 is TGTGCCAGCAGCTTAGCCCCCGGCTATGGCTACACCTTC. Protein product: CASSLAPGYGYTF.

The chain is built from TRBV28 and TRBJ1-4; possibly TRBD1 for D (5 bases). This CDR3 is built from 13 residues. The germline V gene encodes CDR1 MDHEN and CDR2 SYDVKM. V gave up 3 bases and J gave up 4 bases, with 6 bases separating them. The DNA for the CDR3 is TGTGCCAGCAGTTTGGGGGGTAATGAAAAACTGTTTTTT. Translating it yields CASSLGGNEKLFF.

The chain joins TRBV15 to TRBJ1-1, with no clear D. This CDR3 region has 13 residues. The V gene lost 5 bases and the J gene lost 6 bases, with 13 bases spanning the gap. Per the germline V gene, CDR1 is LNHNV and CDR2 is YYDKDF (reference sequence). As DNA, the CDR3 is TGTGCCACCAGCGCACGAGTCGGGGCTGAAGCTTTCTTT. The encoded protein is CATSARVGAEAFF.